The present T cell receptor (beta chain) was sequenced within a study of T cell responses to AZD1222 COVID-19 vaccine. The method was immunoSEQ multiplex PCR; TCRdb's version includes in-frame clones alone and lacks a portion of them. The sample has 150,000 to 200,000 clones; about 91% are singletons. About this clone: The antigen remains unidentified.

Overall study results and limits: Researchers took repertoire samples only after the peak T cell response had come. Donors were mostly white British, more females; clonal diversity possibly underestimated.

The CDR3 is 13 residues long. Germline loops: CDR1 GTSNPN, CDR2 SVGIG (reference sequence). The germline V and J ends were trimmed by 4 bases and 5 bases, with 14 bases remaining between them. The sequencing here drew on peripheral blood, taken 28 days after the second AZD1222 dose. The rearrangement joins TRBV30 to TRBJ1-1; a possible D gene is TRBD1 (6 bases). This TCR derives from an adult who received the AZD1222 COVID-19 vaccine. CDR3 coding DNA: TGTGCCTGGAATAGAGGGGGACTAACTGAAGCTTTCTTT. Amino acids: CAWNRGGLTEAFF.